This TCR beta chain was identified in a study of blood T cell repertoires in COVID-19. Overall study: Samples representing acute and convalescent COVID-19 were sourced from the United States, Italy and Spain. PBMCs, B-cell-depleted T cells, or T cells were the source of the cDNA or gDNA that made up the material.

The V gene's germline CDR1 is DFQATT and CDR2 SNEGSKA (reference sequence). The CDR3 has 14 residues. Trimming at V came to 3 bases and at J to 9 bases, leaving 13 bases not matched to a gene. This clone came up once. Authors' methods: Researchers report that nucleated cell counts were estimated from reference gene primer amplification. Some clones are missing from TCRdb's copy, which holds only in-frame ones; the method was immunoSEQ multiplex PCR. The V and J calls and clone size are taken from that table; D and trimming were inferred from the DNA. Of about 120,000 clones detected, more than 75% appear once; the ten largest clones hold under 30%.

The chain carries TRBV20-1 and TRBJ2-7; 8 bases line up with TRBD1. The origin of this receptor is an older woman with acute or convalescent COVID-19. Sequencing was carried out using peripheral blood. CDR3 sequence: CSASNAGTGFRQYF. In DNA, the CDR3 is TGCAGTGCTAGTAACGCCGGGACAGGCTTCAGGCAGTACTTC.